Sequencing of this T cell receptor beta chain was carried out in a study of chemoradiotherapy in HPV16-positive cancers. Assay: immunoSEQ multiplex PCR; the TCRdb copy retains only in-frame clones and omits some. The repertoire includes approximately 27,000 clones, 84% of them detected once, and roughly 5.5% sits in the top ten. The receptor's source is a human donor with HPV-associated anogenital cancer. The sequencing here drew on blood, taken from a patient who underwent chemoradiotherapy.

The CDR3 loop reads CSVEKAERGGSQETQYF. The CDR3 DNA reads as TGCAGCGTTGAAAAAGCAGAGCGGGGGGGCTCTCAGGAGACCCAGTACTTC. This chain joins TRBV29-1 and TRBJ2-5; 10 nucleotides align to TRBD2. The CDR3 consists of 17 residues. V gave up 2 bases and J gave up 5 bases; unmatched junction bases: 14. The germline V gene encodes CDR1 SQVTM and CDR2 ANQGSEA.